This T cell receptor beta chain was sequenced during a study of blood T cell repertoires in COVID-19. Study-level information: Samples of COVID-19 (acute and convalescent) were obtained from the United States, Italy and Spain.

In the original analysis: How many nucleated cells were present was estimated from reference gene primer amplification. This table comes from immunoSEQ multiplex PCR, and its TCRdb copy is limited to in-frame clones, with some not included. The V and J calls and clone size are taken from that table; D and trimming were inferred from the DNA. The sample includes 150,000 or so clones, 70% to 85% seen only once; the top ten take nearly 10%. Germline V lookup: CDR1 MNHEY, CDR2 SVGEGT. V was pared by 5 bases and J by 0 bases, with 5 bases of the junction left unmatched. The CDR3 covers 15 residues. This clone showed up just once.

The sequenced sample was peripheral blood. This clonotype originated in a woman aged 50 to 60 with acute or convalescent COVID-19. J is TRBJ2-3 and V is TRBV6-2 or TRBV6-3; 7 positions agree with TRBD2. This CDR3 reads CASSRLADSTDTQYF. DNA for the CDR3: TGTGCCAGCAGTCGCCTAGCGGATAGCACAGATACGCAGTATTTT.